Listed here are 2 T cell receptor beta chains from one sample, sequenced in a study of cytomegalovirus exposure and HLA in healthy donors (dated by TCRdb to 2017 to 2019). The library was obtained by the immunoSEQ multiplex PCR assay. For the multiplex PCR, a mixture combining 60 forward primers for TCR Vbeta segments and 13 reverse primers for TCR Jbeta segments was used. TCRdb holds this immuneACCESS table with in-frame rearrangements only. Some clones are missing; in checked studies, unresolved V genes explain under half, and the rest has no known cause. This sample lists over 85,000 clones; around 86% were detected once. Around 2% of the sample is taken by the ten largest. Sequencing was performed on PBMCs. These receptors were collected from a middle-aged man in good health and CMV-seronegative.

The chain carries TRBV5-1 and TRBJ2-7, with TRBD1 identical over 7 bases. V lost 2 bases to trimming and J lost 0 bases; unmatched junction nucleotides: 5. This CDR3 has 15 amino acids. Germline CDR1 is SGHRS and CDR2 is YFSETQ. The CDR3 DNA reads TGCGCCAGCAGCTTCACAGGGGACCACTCCTACGAGCAGTACTTC. This encodes CASSFTGDHSYEQYF.

This sequence joins TRBV5-4 and TRBJ2-2; tentatively, D is TRBD1 (6 bases). Germline V gene lookup returns CDR1 SGHNT and CDR2 YYREEE (reference sequence). With 0 bases removed from V and 0 bases from J, the gap between germline ends came to 9 bases. The CDR3 is 16 residues long. CDR3 nucleotide sequence: TGTGCCAGCAGCTTGGTTGGGACACCGAACACCGGGGAGCTGTTTTTT. Protein product: CASSLVGTPNTGELFF.